Shown below are 8 T cell receptor beta chains from a single sample sequenced in a study of T-cell memory formation after mild COVID-19 listed by TCRdb under 2021. The library was built by means of 5' RACE. Sequencing instrument: Illumina NovaSeq 6000. The raw public reads went through TCRdb reprocessing: fastp at Q25, MiXCR clone calling, in-frame beta chains kept. A single entry per CDR3 protein holds the most common genes and DNA from its merged rows. This sample holds 500,000 to 650,000 distinct CDR3 sequences; roughly 20% were observed only once. 7% to 9% of the sample comes from the top ten. The specimen was PBMCs or a T cell subset sorted from them (not recorded which). These receptors originate from an adult woman who had mild COVID-19 (a few samples of this study predate the infection). The sample titles of this study are shuffled in the database, so cell type and time point are left out; the donor was told from shared clones.

This clonotype was recorded many times. V usage is TRBV20-1 and J usage is TRBJ2-1, with TRBD1 as a possible D gene (5 bases). There are 13 residues in the CDR3. Between the trimmed V and J ends, which lost 5 bases and 0 bases, there was a span of 8 bases. Germline V gene lookup returns CDR1 DFQATT and CDR2 SNEGSKA (reference sequence). CDR3 sequence reads: CSADRSSYNEQFF. The CDR3 DNA reads as TGCAGTGCTGACAGAAGCTCCTACAATGAGCAGTTCTTC.

In its sample, this clonotype was seen a few times. The rearrangement uses TRBV15 and TRBJ2-1, with 8 positions matching TRBD2. The CDR3 covers 12 residues. Germline V lookup: CDR1 LNHNV, CDR2 YYDKDF (reference sequence). J lost 9 bases, V lost 2 bases, and 0 bases had no gene match. The CDR3 DNA sequence: TGTGCCACCAGCAGACGGGAGGGTGAGCAGTTCTTC. It yields the protein CATSRREGEQFF.

The sample holds a few counts of this clonotype. The V and J genes are TRBV7-8 and TRBJ1-1, with 10 bases aligning to TRBD1. J was trimmed by 7 bases and V by 5 bases; bases with no gene match: 10. Germline CDR1 reads SGHVS; CDR2 reads FQNEAQ. The CDR3 totals 15 residues. CDR3 sequence reads: CASSTSPGTGVEAFF. CDR3 nucleotide sequence: TGTGCCAGCAGCACCAGCCCTGGGACAGGGGTTGAAGCTTTCTTT.

The rearrangement joins TRBV7-2 to TRBJ2-1; 7 positions match TRBD2. Trimming cost V 4 bases and J 5 bases; bases outside gene matches: 14. The germline V gene encodes CDR1 SGHTA and CDR2 FQGNSA. The CDR3 contains 17 residues. The CDR3 DNA is TGTGCCAGCAGCTACGGCCCCTGGCGGGGGAACCACAATGAGCAGTTCTTC. This encodes CASSYGPWRGNHNEQFF.

This clonotype was counted many times. The gene calls are TRBV7-9 and TRBJ1-1, with unresolved D. The CDR3 sequence is 15 residues long. Deletions cut 4 bases from V and 4 bases from J, with 16 bases between. CDR1 is SEHNR, CDR2 FQNEAQ, per germline (reference sequence). CDR3 protein: CASSSSRHKSTEAFF. As DNA, the CDR3 is TGTGCCAGCAGCTCCTCCCGACACAAATCCACTGAAGCTTTCTTT. The variable domain in full, with the rest retrieved from reference TRBV7-9 and TRBJ1-1, is DTGVSQNPRHKITKRGQNVTFRCDPISEHNRLYWYRQTLGQGPEFLTYFQNEAQLEKSRLLSDRFSAERPKGSFSTLEIQRTEQGDSAMYLCASSSSRHKSTEAFFGQGTRLTVV.

CDR3 residues: CASSSTGSLFWSGYF. Here the CDR3 DNA reads TGTGCCAGCAGTTCCACCGGGAGTTTATTTTGGAGCGGGTACTTC. The V gene is TRBV28, the J gene TRBJ2-7; D perhaps matches TRBD2 (6 bases). CDR3 length: 15 amino acids. Looked up from germline, CDR1 is MDHEN and CDR2 is SYDVKM. V was cut by 4 bases and J by 12 bases, with 25 bases left in between.

The V call is TRBV10-3, the J call TRBJ2-3; TRBD2 matches at 10 bases. The CDR3 runs 14 residues. Trimming cost V 11 bases and J 1 base; bases outside gene matches: 6. Germline loops: CDR1 ENHRY, CDR2 SYGVKD. The CDR3 region has the DNA TGTGCCGTCGGCCTAGCGGGAGGCACAGATACGCAGTATTTT. It encodes CAVGLAGGTDTQYF.

There are a few counts of this clonotype. The chain links TRBV7-6 to TRBJ1-6; D gene unclear. Between the trimmed V and J ends, which lost 1 base and 0 bases, there was a span of 13 bases. The CDR3 spans 18 residues. Germline V gene sequence: CDR1 SGHVS, CDR2 FNYEAQ. CDR3 in DNA: TGTGCCAGCAGCTTAGGCCGGGAGCGAGGCTCCTATAATTCACCCCTCCACTTT. As protein: CASSLGRERGSYNSPLHF.